This T cell receptor (beta chain) came from a study of CDR3 diversity in severe acne. Per the germline V gene, CDR1 is MNHEY and CDR2 is SVGAGI. The CDR3 runs 14 residues. The V and J ends lost 2 bases and 2 bases respectively, with 10 bases between them. TCRdb itself ran the PCR reads through MiXCR, one entry per CDR3 protein. The profile shows 84,000 or so distinct CDR3 sequences, around half of them singletons. Source material: blood. The chain employs TRBV6-5 and TRBJ2-7; D may be TRBD1 (6 bases). The source is a male donor in good health, serving as a control. The CDR3 region is CASSYGGQTYEQYF. CDR3 nucleotides: TGTGCCAGCAGTTACGGGGGCCAGACCTACGAGCAGTACTTC.